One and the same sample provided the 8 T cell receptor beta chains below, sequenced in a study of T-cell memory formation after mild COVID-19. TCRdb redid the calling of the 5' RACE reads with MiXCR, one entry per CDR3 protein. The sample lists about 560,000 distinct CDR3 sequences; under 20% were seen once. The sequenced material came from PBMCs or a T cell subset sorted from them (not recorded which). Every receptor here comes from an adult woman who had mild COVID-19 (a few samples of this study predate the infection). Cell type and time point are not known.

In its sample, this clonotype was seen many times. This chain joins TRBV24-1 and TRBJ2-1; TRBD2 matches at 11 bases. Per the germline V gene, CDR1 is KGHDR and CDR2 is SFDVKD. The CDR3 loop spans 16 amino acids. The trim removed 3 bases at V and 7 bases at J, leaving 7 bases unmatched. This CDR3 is CATSDLSGGAGNEQFF. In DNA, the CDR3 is TGTGCCACCAGTGATCTTAGCGGGGGGGCGGGTAATGAGCAGTTCTTC.

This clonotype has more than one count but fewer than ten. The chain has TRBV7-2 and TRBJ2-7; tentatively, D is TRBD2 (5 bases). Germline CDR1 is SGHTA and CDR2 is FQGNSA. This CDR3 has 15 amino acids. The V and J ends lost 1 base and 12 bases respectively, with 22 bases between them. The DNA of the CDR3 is TGTGCCAGCAGCTTAGTCTCTGGCAGCGGAGCGAGCGCGTACTTC. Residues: CASSLVSGSGASAYF.

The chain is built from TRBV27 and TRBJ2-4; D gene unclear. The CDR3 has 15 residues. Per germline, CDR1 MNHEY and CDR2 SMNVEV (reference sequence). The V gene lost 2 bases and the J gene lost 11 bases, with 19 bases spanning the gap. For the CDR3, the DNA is TGTGCCAGCAGTTTAAACCCGGCCGGAGAAGACCTTCAGTACTTC. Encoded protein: CASSLNPAGEDLQYF.

This chain's CDR3 is CASSMDGDRPQYF. CDR3 coding DNA: TGTGCCAGTAGTATGGACGGGGATCGGCCCCAGTACTTC. The chain has TRBV19 and TRBJ2-5, with D perhaps TRBD2 (5 bases). The CDR3 is 13 amino acids. Germline V gene sequence: CDR1 LNHDA, CDR2 SQIVND (reference sequence). V dropped 3 bases and J dropped 9 bases, with 14 bases sitting between them.

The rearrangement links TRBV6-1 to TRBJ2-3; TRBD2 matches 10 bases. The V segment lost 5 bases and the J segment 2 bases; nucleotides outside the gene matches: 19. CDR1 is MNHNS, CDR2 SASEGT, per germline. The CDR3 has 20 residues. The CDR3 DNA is TGTGCCAGCAGTAAAATGGCGTCTAGCGGGGGCCCTTACTACACAGATACGCAGTATTTT. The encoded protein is CASSKMASSGGPYYTDTQYF.

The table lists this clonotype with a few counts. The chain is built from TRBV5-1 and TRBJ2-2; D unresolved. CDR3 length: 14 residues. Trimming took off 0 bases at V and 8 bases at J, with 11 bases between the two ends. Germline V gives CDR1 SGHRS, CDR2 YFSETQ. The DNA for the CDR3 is TGCGCCAGCAGCTTGGACCCTAGTGTAGGGGAGCTGTTTTTT. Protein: CASSLDPSVGELFF.

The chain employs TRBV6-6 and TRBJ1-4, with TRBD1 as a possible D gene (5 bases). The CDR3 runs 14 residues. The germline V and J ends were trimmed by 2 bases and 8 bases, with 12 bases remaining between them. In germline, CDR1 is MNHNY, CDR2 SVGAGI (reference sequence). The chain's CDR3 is CASSYGAEREKLFF. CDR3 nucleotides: TGTGCCAGCAGTTACGGGGCAGAAAGGGAAAAACTGTTTTTT.

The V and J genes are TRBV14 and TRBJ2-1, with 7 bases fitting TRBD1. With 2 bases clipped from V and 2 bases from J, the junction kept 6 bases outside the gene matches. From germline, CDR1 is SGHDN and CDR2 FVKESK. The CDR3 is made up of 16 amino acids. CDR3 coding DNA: TGTGCCAGCAGCCAAAGGCTGGACAGGACCTACAATGAGCAGTTCTTC. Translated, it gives CASSQRLDRTYNEQFF.